The 25 T cell receptor beta chains in this list originate from one sample, sequenced in a study of shared clonotypes between healthy human individuals. Assay used: immunoSEQ multiplex PCR; TCRdb lists only in-frame clones, some missing. This table holds 850,000 to 1,100,000 clones, roughly 80% found once. Sequencing was carried out using memory CD4+ T cells from PBMCs. Sample subset: CD45RA-negative fraction. All receptors come from a man between 18 and 35 years old in good health. Some clones in this sample may be carry-over from other donors' samples.

The chain combines TRBV7-9 with TRBJ2-1; TRBD1 matches at 9 bases. The germline V gene has CDR1 SEHNR and CDR2 FQNEAQ (reference sequence). Germline trimming cut 2 bases from V and 7 bases from J; bases unmatched to any gene: 3. The CDR3 consists of 14 residues. DNA for the CDR3: TGTGCCAGCAGCTTATGGGACAGGGTAAATGAGCAGTTCTTC. Amino acids: CASSLWDRVNEQFF. Combining the CDR3 with reference TRBV7-9 and TRBJ2-1 gives the whole variable domain DTGVSQNPRHKITKRGQNVTFRCDPISEHNRLYWYRQTLGQGPEFLTYFQNEAQLEKSRLLSDRFSAERPKGSFSTLEIQRTEQGDSAMYLCASSLWDRVNEQFFGPGTRLTVL.

This clone was detected only a few times. The chain is built from TRBV27 and TRBJ2-7; possibly TRBD1 for D (5 bases). CDR1 is MNHEY, CDR2 SMNVEV, per germline (reference sequence). The CDR3 spans 13 residues. The V gene lost 4 bases and the J gene lost 1 base, with 8 bases spanning the gap. The chain's CDR3 is CASSSTGSYEQYF. CDR3 nucleotides: TGTGCCAGCAGTTCAACAGGATCCTACGAGCAGTACTTC.

The chain recombines TRBV20-1 with TRBJ2-3; no reliable D call. The V end lost 6 bases, the J end lost 5 bases, and 9 bases lay between the germline ends. The germline V gene encodes CDR1 DFQATT and CDR2 SNEGSKA (reference sequence). The CDR3 is made up of 11 amino acids. The CDR3 region is CSAGLQDTQYF. DNA for the CDR3: TGCAGTGCCGGCCTTCAAGATACGCAGTATTTT.

This chain links TRBV6-6 with TRBJ1-4; no clear D. Per the germline V gene, CDR1 is MNHNY and CDR2 is SVGAGI (reference sequence). The V and J ends lost 10 bases and 7 bases respectively, with 7 bases between them. This CDR3 has 10 amino acids. CDR3 loop: CATLSEKLFF. CDR3 DNA: TGTGCCACCTTAAGTGAAAAACTGTTTTTT.

The chain joins TRBV5-1 to TRBJ2-3, with a possible D match to TRBD2 (6 bases). Per the germline V gene, CDR1 is SGHRS and CDR2 is YFSETQ. Trimming stripped 4 bases from V and 2 bases from J, with 17 bases between. The CDR3 spans 16 residues. The CDR3 coding sequence is TGCGCCAGCAGCGTCGGACTAAGTGGCTACACAGATACGCAGTATTTT. This sequence encodes CASSVGLSGYTDTQYF.

The chain recombines TRBV4-1 with TRBJ2-3, with 7 bases fitting TRBD2. This CDR3 contains 16 residues. V lost 1 base, J lost 3 bases, and 7 bases stayed unmatched. Germline assignment: CDR1 MGHRA and CDR2 YSYEKL. As DNA, the CDR3 is TGCGCCAGCAGCCAAGTCAGCGGGGCCGAAACAGATACGCAGTATTTT. Translating it yields CASSQVSGAETDTQYF.

This clone appeared a single time. The chain is built from TRBV14 and TRBJ2-1; TRBD2 might be the D (6 bases). Germline assignment: CDR1 SGHDN and CDR2 FVKESK. Trimming left V 2 bases short and J 5 bases short, with 10 bases between. The length of the CDR3 is 14 residues. CDR3 nucleotides: TGTGCCAGCAGCCAAAGACTAGACCACAATGAGCAGTTCTTC. Translated: CASSQRLDHNEQFF.

The V gene is TRBV27, the J gene TRBJ2-1, with 7 bases that match TRBD2. J gave up 0 bases and V 6 bases, and 14 bases lay outside the gene matches. CDR1 and CDR2 (germline): MNHEY, SMNVEV (reference sequence). This CDR3 comprises 18 residues. The CDR3 loop is CASSLLVRLADSYNEQFF. The CDR3 coding sequence is TGTGCCAGCAGCCTATTGGTTAGGCTAGCGGACTCCTACAATGAGCAGTTCTTC.

V usage is TRBV5-5 and J usage is TRBJ2-7; D unresolved. In germline, CDR1 is SGHKS, CDR2 YYEKEE (reference sequence). Trimming removed 0 bases at V and 3 bases at J, with 10 bases between. CDR3 length: 14 residues. The CDR3 protein is CASSLAADYYEQYF. The CDR3 region has the DNA TGTGCCAGCAGCTTGGCGGCGGATTACTACGAGCAGTACTTC.

This clone was found once. This chain connects TRBV7-9 to TRBJ1-4; the D gene is possibly TRBD1 (6 bases). This CDR3 is built from 15 residues. V dropped 4 bases and J dropped 2 bases, with 11 bases sitting between them. Germline CDR1 is SEHNR and CDR2 is FQNEAQ (reference sequence). CDR3 loop: CASSSLQGTNEKLFF. DNA of the CDR3: TGTGCCAGCAGCTCACTACAGGGTACTAATGAAAAACTGTTTTTT.

The chain recombines TRBV28 with TRBJ2-6; D might be TRBD1 (6 bases). V lost 3 bases, J lost 4 bases, and 19 bases lay in between. This CDR3 is built from 18 residues. Germline loops: CDR1 MDHEN, CDR2 SYDVKM. The CDR3: CASSFRQGRSSGANVLTF. Written as DNA, the CDR3 is TGTGCCAGCAGTTTTAGGCAGGGGCGATCATCCGGGGCCAACGTCCTGACTTTC.

The chain employs TRBV4-3 and TRBJ2-3; 10 nucleotides align to TRBD2. The CDR3 runs 16 residues. Germline V lookup: CDR1 LGHNA, CDR2 YSLEER. Trimming cost V 1 base and J 4 bases; bases outside gene matches: 5. The CDR3 nucleotides are TGCGCCAGCAGCCAAGGGAGCGGGAGGGGGGCAGATACGCAGTATTTT. Translated: CASSQGSGRGADTQYF.

This CDR3 is CATSPGTALETQYF. CDR3 coding DNA: TGTGCCACTTCCCCCGGGACGGCCTTGGAGACCCAGTACTTC. The chain recombines TRBV6-6 with TRBJ2-5; the D gene could be TRBD1 or TRBD2 (5 bases each). V dropped 10 bases and J dropped 5 bases, with 20 bases sitting between them. The germline V gene encodes CDR1 MNHNY and CDR2 SVGAGI (reference sequence). The length of the CDR3 is 14 residues.

The V gene is TRBV29-1, the J gene TRBJ2-5; 7 bases fit TRBD1. The CDR3 is 12 residues long. J lost 5 bases, V lost 3 bases, and 3 bases had no gene match. CDR1 is SQVTM and CDR2 is ANQGSEA in the germline V gene. In DNA, the CDR3 is TGCAGCGTTGATGGACAGGCTGAGACCCAGTACTTC. This codes for CSVDGQAETQYF.

The chain combines TRBV28 with TRBJ2-1; 7 bases map to TRBD2. The junction had 8 bases not matched to a gene; V was cut back by 9 bases and J by 3 bases. Per germline, CDR1 MDHEN and CDR2 SYDVKM. The CDR3 length is 14 residues. The CDR3 region is CASSRSGNYNEQFF. CDR3 coding DNA: TGTGCCAGTTCAAGAAGCGGGAACTACAATGAGCAGTTCTTC.

J is TRBJ2-7 and V is TRBV28, with D perhaps TRBD2 (5 bases). The CDR3 covers 15 residues. The V end was cut by 5 bases, the J end by 2 bases, with 16 bases between. Germline values: CDR1 MDHEN, CDR2 SYDVKM. Here the CDR3 DNA reads TGTGCCAGCAGTCGCGAAGGTGGAGGAGCCTACGAGCAGTACTTC. Amino acids: CASSREGGGAYEQYF.

The chain employs TRBV2 and TRBJ2-5; the match to TRBD2 covers 8 bases. The junction had 6 bases not matched to a gene; V was cut back by 7 bases and J by 2 bases. This CDR3 is built from 14 residues. CDR1 and CDR2 from the germline V gene are SNHLY and FYNNEI. The CDR3 region has the DNA TGTGCCAGCAACTTAGCGGGAATGCAAGAGACCCAGTACTTC. Translated, it gives CASNLAGMQETQYF.

The chain couples TRBV7-9 to TRBJ1-1; the D gene is possibly TRBD1 (6 bases). CDR3 size: 13 residues. Germline CDR1 reads SEHNR; CDR2 reads FQNEAQ (reference sequence). Trimming removed 4 bases at V and 0 bases at J, with 6 bases between. DNA for the CDR3: TGTGCCAGCAGCTACAGGGTGAACACTGAAGCTTTCTTT. This codes for CASSYRVNTEAFF.

This chain connects TRBV28 to TRBJ1-3; D unclear. This CDR3 is built from 13 residues. Germline lookup yields CDR1 MDHEN and CDR2 SYDVKM. The V end lost 7 bases, the J end lost 7 bases, and 14 bases lay between the germline ends. The CDR3 DNA follows: TGTGCCAGCACCCTGGGAGCGGTGAACACCATATATTTT. It translates to CASTLGAVNTIYF.

This clone was picked up one time. One end of the junction varies from germline; a read error may be responsible. V usage is TRBV5-1 and J usage is TRBJ2-7; no clear D. CDR3 length: 14 amino acids. In germline, CDR1 is SGHRS, CDR2 YFSETQ. The CDR3 spells CASSLVRSSYEQYF. CDR3 DNA sequence: TGTGCCAGCAGCTTGGTCCGGAGCTCCTACGAGCAGTACTTC.

This clone has only one observation. The J gene is TRBJ2-2, the V gene TRBV5-1; tentatively, D is TRBD1 (5 bases). Germline V gene sequence: CDR1 SGHRS, CDR2 YFSETQ. This CDR3 spans 15 amino acids. V dropped 6 bases and J dropped 0 bases, with 12 bases sitting between them. The CDR3 bases are TGCGCCAGCAAGAACCGGACAACGAACACCGGGGAGCTGTTTTTT. It yields the protein CASKNRTTNTGELFF.

This CDR3 reads CASSLDGSGAYEQYF. The CDR3 DNA sequence: TGTGCCAGCAGCTTAGATGGTTCAGGGGCATACGAGCAGTACTTC. The chain joins TRBV7-2 to TRBJ2-7, with D maybe TRBD1 (6 bases). V shed 1 base and J shed 4 bases, with 14 bases lying between them. This CDR3 is built from 15 residues. Germline CDR1 is SGHTA and CDR2 is FQGNSA.

V gene TRBV2 combines with J gene TRBJ2-3, with D possibly matching TRBD1 (5 bases). Trimming shortened V by 1 base and J by 0 bases, and 8 bases separated the two germline ends. This CDR3 contains 15 residues. Germline V gene sequence: CDR1 SNHLY, CDR2 FYNNEI. The CDR3 nucleotides read TGTGCCAGCAGTGAAGGATGGACAAGCACAGATACGCAGTATTTT. Translating it yields CASSEGWTSTDTQYF.

The chain has TRBV29-1 and TRBJ2-7, with D uncertain. CDR3 length equals 11 residues. CDR1 SQVTM and CDR2 ANQGSEA come from the germline V gene. V dropped 2 bases and J dropped 6 bases, with 8 bases sitting between them. CDR3 in DNA: TGCAGCGTTGAATGGAGCCGCGAGCAGTACTTC. Its protein is CSVEWSREQYF.

The table lists this clone with a few counts. This chain joins TRBV4-2 and TRBJ2-7; unclear D gene. V was shortened by 0 bases and J by 6 bases, with 15 bases between the two germline ends. CDR3 length: 15 amino acids. The germline CDR1 and CDR2 sequences are LGHNA and YNFKEQ. The CDR3, as DNA: TGTGCCAGCAGCCAAGATTCCAGTATCGTAACCGAGCAGTACTTC. Residues: CASSQDSSIVTEQYF.